Listed below are T cell receptor beta chains from one sample, sequenced in a study of cytomegalovirus exposure and HLA in healthy donors. This table comes from immunoSEQ multiplex PCR, and its TCRdb copy is limited to in-frame clones, with some not included. This sample has 110,000 or so clones, with approximately 80% found just once. The sample consisted of PBMCs. The source of these receptors is a woman between 18 and 30 years old in good health and CMV-seronegative. CDR3s include the opening cysteine and the closing phenylalanine or tryptophan. A D gene is named only where the DNA matches it firmly. The size entry is marked missing in some rows and otherwise reads once, few, many or a size class.

TRBJ2-7 | . | TRBV28 | TRBD2 | CASSFRGGPSYEQYF | TGTGCCAGCAGTTTCCGGGGGGGACCTTCCTACGAGCAGTACTTC
TRBJ2-1 | once | TRBV28 | . | CASSFSRGYNEQFF | TGTGCCAGCAGTTTCAGCCGGGGGTACAATGAGCAGTTCTTC
TRBJ2-7 | . | TRBV27 | . | CASGRLEPPYEQYF | TGTGCCAGCGGAAGACTAGAGCCCCCCTACGAGCAGTACTTC
TRBJ2-1 | . | TRBV7-2 | . | CASSLSFSSYNEQFF | TGTGCCAGCAGCTTGAGCTTTAGCTCCTACAATGAGCAGTTCTTC
TRBJ1-2 | . | TRBV5-4 | . | CASSAYYGYTF | TGTGCCAGCAGCGCGTACTATGGCTACACCTTC
TRBJ1-2 | few | TRBV5-1 | TRBD1 | CASSPRVMGQANYGYTF | TGCGCCAGCAGCCCACGAGTTATGGGACAGGCCAACTATGGCTACACCTTC
TRBJ2-5 | . | TRBV30 | . | CAWSGSPINVETQYF | TGTGCCTGGAGTGGGAGTCCTATTAACGTGGAGACCCAGTACTTC
TRBJ2-7 | . | TRBV15 | TRBD2 | CATSRASGTNEQYF | TGTGCCACCAGCAGAGCTAGCGGGACAAACGAGCAGTACTTC
TRBJ2-2 | . | TRBV5-1 | TRBD1 | CASSRGTGTITGELFF | TGCGCCAGCAGCAGGGGGACAGGGACGATCACCGGGGAGCTGTTTTTT
TRBJ2-7 | . | TRBV19 | TRBD1 | CASSTGQGGEQYF | TGTGCCAGTAGTACTGGACAGGGGGGCGAGCAGTACTTC
TRBJ2-7 | . | TRBV6-5 | TRBD2 | CASSITLADYEQYF | TGTGCCAGCAGCATCACCCTAGCGGACTACGAGCAGTACTTC
TRBJ2-1 | . | TRBV9 | . | CASRDGVGVNEQFF | TGTGCCAGCAGGGATGGTGTAGGGGTAAATGAGCAGTTCTTC
TRBJ1-6 | few | TRBV10-3 | . | CAISEETDNSPLHF | TGTGCCATCAGTGAGGAGACAGATAATTCACCCCTCCACTTT
TRBJ1-2 | . | TRBV28 | . | CASSLNGQSNYGYTF | TGTGCCAGCAGTTTAAATGGCCAGTCTAACTATGGCTACACCTTC
TRBJ1-5 | . | TRBV19 | . | CASSIDLFARSNQPQHF | TGTGCCAGTAGTATAGATCTATTTGCACGGAGCAATCAGCCCCAGCATTTT
TRBJ2-1 | few | TRBV7-9 | TRBD1 | CASSVDRGLIFF | TGTGCCAGCAGCGTGGACAGGGGGCTAATATTCTTC
TRBJ1-6 | few | TRBV5-1 | . | CASSVEGSENSPLHF | TGCGCCAGCAGCGTAGAGGGATCAGAAAACTCACCCCTCCACTTT
TRBJ2-7 | . | TRBV6-5 | TRBD2 | CASSYLGLELYEQYF | TGTGCCAGCAGTTACCTCGGACTAGAGCTCTACGAGCAGTACTTC
TRBJ1-5 | . | TRBV19 | TRBD1 | CASSVTGSGGNQPQHF | TGTGCCAGTAGCGTGACAGGGTCCGGGGGCAATCAGCCCCAGCATTTT
TRBJ1-6 | . | TRBV4-2 | TRBD1 | CASSQWDRRNSPLHF | TGTGCCAGCAGCCAATGGGACAGAAGAAATTCACCCCTCCACTTT
TRBJ2-6 | . | TRBV15 | . | CATSRGLISGANVLTF | TGTGCCACCAGCAGGGGACTGATCTCTGGGGCCAACGTCCTGACTTTC
TRBJ2-7 | . | TRBV6-6 | TRBD1 | CASSQTGDEQYF | TGTGCCAGCAGCCAGACAGGGGACGAGCAGTACTTC
TRBJ1-1 | . | TRBV15 | . | CATSSRLGTAEAFF | TGTGCCACCAGCAGCCGTCTGGGCACAGCTGAAGCTTTCTTT
TRBJ2-5 | . | TRBV18 | . | CASTSTAETQYF | TGTGCCAGCACGAGTACAGCAGAGACCCAGTACTTC
TRBJ1-2 | . | TRBV13 | TRBD1 | CASSSMLGQGHGYTF | TGTGCCAGCAGCTCCATGTTAGGACAGGGTCATGGCTACACCTTC
TRBJ1-1 | . | TRBV27 | TRBD1 | CASSGRQGTTEAFF | TGTGCCAGCAGCGGACGACAGGGAACGACTGAAGCTTTCTTT
TRBJ2-4 | . | TRBV28 | . | CASSAPGLVKNIQYF | TGTGCCAGCAGTGCCCCAGGGCTCGTCAAAAACATTCAGTACTTC
TRBJ1-1 | . | TRBV29-1 | . | CSVYFTEAFF | TGCAGCGTTTATTTCACTGAAGCTTTCTTT
TRBJ2-1 | few | TRBV6-5 | . | CASSYGERNEQFF | TGTGCCAGCAGTTACGGTGAGCGAAATGAGCAGTTCTTC
TRBJ1-3 | few | TRBV6-5 | . | CASAAGKYGNTIYF | TGTGCCAGCGCTGCAGGAAAATACGGAAACACCATATATTTT
TRBJ1-2 | . | TRBV11-3 | TRBD1 | CASSLRDRELNYGYTF | TGTGCCAGCAGCTTAAGGGACAGGGAGCTTAACTATGGCTACACCTTC
TRBJ2-7 | . | TRBV28 | TRBD2 | CASSPSGRVYEQYF | TGTGCCAGCAGCCCTAGCGGGAGAGTCTACGAGCAGTACTTC
TRBJ1-5 | . | TRBV19 | TRBD1 | CASSPGQSNQPQHF | TGTGCCAGTAGTCCGGGACAGAGCAATCAGCCCCAGCATTTT
TRBJ2-3 | . | TRBV29-1 | . | CSVEDAGTDTQYF | TGCAGCGTTGAAGATGCGGGCACAGATACGCAGTATTTT
TRBJ1-2 | . | TRBV5-1 | . | CASSPTGQGSYGYTF | TGCGCCAGCAGCCCCACAGGGCAGGGGAGCTATGGCTACACCTTC
TRBJ2-5 | . | TRBV11-2 | TRBD2 | CASSFGGGMETQYF | TGTGCCAGCAGCTTCGGGGGGGGGATGGAGACCCAGTACTTC
TRBJ2-5 | . | TRBV11-2 | . | CASSQGLTQETQYF | TGTGCCAGCAGCCAGGGCCTAACTCAAGAGACCCAGTACTTC
TRBJ2-5 | . | TRBV7-2 | TRBD1 | CASSLGDRGGETQYF | TGTGCCAGCAGCTTAGGGGACAGGGGAGGAGAGACCCAGTACTTC
TRBJ1-1 | . | TRBV6-5 | . | CASSSELTGTTEAFF | TGTGCCAGCAGTTCCGAACTTACAGGGACAACTGAAGCTTTCTTT
TRBJ2-7 | . | TRBV6-1 | . | CASKPGVVEQYF | TGTGCCAGCAAACCAGGGGTGGTCGAGCAGTACTTC
TRBJ2-7 | . | TRBV7-6 | . | CASSLEPGSGEQYF | TGTGCCAGCAGCTTAGAGCCGGGTTCGGGCGAGCAGTACTTC
TRBJ2-5 | . | TRBV5-1 | . | CASSPAAVSQETQYF | TGCGCCAGCAGCCCTGCCGCGGTCTCTCAAGAGACCCAGTACTTC
TRBJ2-3 | . | TRBV6-6 | . | CAISGDTQYF | TGTGCCATCTCAGGGGATACGCAGTATTTT
TRBJ1-1 | . | TRBV30 | . | CAWSVGGMNTEAFF | TGTGCCTGGAGTGTAGGAGGTATGAACACTGAAGCTTTCTTT
TRBJ1-1 | . | TRBV30 | TRBD1 | CAWARTGEKAEAFF | TGTGCCTGGGCCCGGACAGGGGAGAAGGCTGAAGCTTTCTTT
TRBJ1-3 | . | TRBV21-1 | . | CARPRDRAIW | TGTGCCCGTCCTCGGGACAGGGCCATATGG
TRBJ1-1 | . | TRBV5-1 | . | CASSLALSNTEAFF | TGCGCCAGCAGCTTGGCTCTCTCGAACACTGAAGCTTTCTTT
TRBJ1-1 | . | TRBV5-1 | . | CASSLSGKNTEAFF | TGCGCCAGCAGCTTGTCAGGGAAGAACACTGAAGCTTTCTTT